This T cell receptor (beta chain) was recovered during a study of blood T cell repertoires in COVID-19. Overall study: Sites across the United States, Italy and Spain contributed samples from acute and convalescent COVID-19.

After removal of 5 bases from V and 5 bases from J, the junction contained 12 bases not matched to a gene. The CDR3 totals 15 residues. Per the germline V gene, CDR1 is SEHNR and CDR2 is FQNEAQ (reference sequence). Original data processing: The authors estimated nucleated cell counts from reference gene primer amplification. The repertoire was sequenced with immunoSEQ multiplex PCR; TCRdb's copy has only in-frame clones and lacks some. V, J and clone size reflect that table, while D and trimming were determined from the DNA. The sample records around 240,000 clones, around 80% being singletons. This sequence was found in a woman older than 75 with acute or convalescent COVID-19. Material: peripheral blood. The chain joins TRBV7-9 to TRBJ2-7; TRBD1 agrees at 7 bases. CDR3 residues: CASSPRQGLWNEQYF. Here the CDR3 DNA reads TGTGCCAGCAGCCCAAGACAGGGTCTCTGGAACGAGCAGTACTTC.